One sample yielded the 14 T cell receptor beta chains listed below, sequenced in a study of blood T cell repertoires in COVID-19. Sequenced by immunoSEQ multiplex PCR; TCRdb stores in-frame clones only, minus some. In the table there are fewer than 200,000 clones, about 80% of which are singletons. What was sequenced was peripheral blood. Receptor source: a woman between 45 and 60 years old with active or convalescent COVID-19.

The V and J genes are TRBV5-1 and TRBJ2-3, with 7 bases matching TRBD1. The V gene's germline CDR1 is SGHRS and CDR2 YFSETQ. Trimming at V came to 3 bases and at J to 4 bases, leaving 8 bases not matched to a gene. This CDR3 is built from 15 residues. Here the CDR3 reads CASSSSTGWADTQYF. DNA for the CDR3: TGCGCCAGCAGCTCCTCGACAGGGTGGGCAGATACGCAGTATTTT.

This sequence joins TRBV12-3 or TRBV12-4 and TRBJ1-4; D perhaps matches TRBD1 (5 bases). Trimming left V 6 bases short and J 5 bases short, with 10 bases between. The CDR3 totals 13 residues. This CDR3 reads CASSPGHNEKLFF. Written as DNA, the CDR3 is TGTGCCAGCAGCCCCGGACACAATGAAAAACTGTTTTTT.

The CDR3 is CASSRQRGHTGELFF. The CDR3 DNA reads TGCGCCAGCAGCAGGCAGCGGGGGCACACCGGGGAGCTGTTTTTT. The V gene is TRBV4-3, the J gene TRBJ2-2; 8 bases fit TRBD2. Germline V gene data show CDR1 as LGHNA and CDR2 as YSLEER. The CDR3 covers 15 residues. The V gene end was trimmed by 5 bases and the J gene end by 3 bases; junction bases not matched to a gene: 5.

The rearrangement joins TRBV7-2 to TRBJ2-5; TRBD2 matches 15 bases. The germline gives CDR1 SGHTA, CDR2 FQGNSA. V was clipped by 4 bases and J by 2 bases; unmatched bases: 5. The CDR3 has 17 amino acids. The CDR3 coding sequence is TGTGCCAGCAGCTCCCTCGGACTAGCGGGGGGGCAAGAGACCCAGTACTTC. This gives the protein CASSSLGLAGGQETQYF.

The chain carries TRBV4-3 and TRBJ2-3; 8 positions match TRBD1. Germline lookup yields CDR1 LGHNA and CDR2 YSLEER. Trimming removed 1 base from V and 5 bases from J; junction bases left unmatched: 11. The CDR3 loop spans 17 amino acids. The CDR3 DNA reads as TGCGCCAGCAGCCAAGGTCACGGCAGGGGGCGAAAAGATACGCAGTATTTT. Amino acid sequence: CASSQGHGRGRKDTQYF.

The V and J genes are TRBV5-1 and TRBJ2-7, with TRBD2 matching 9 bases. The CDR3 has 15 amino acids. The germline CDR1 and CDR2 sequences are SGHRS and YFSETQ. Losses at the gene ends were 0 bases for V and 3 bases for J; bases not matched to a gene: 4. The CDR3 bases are TGCGCCAGCAGCTTGGTTGGCGGGGGGGTCTACGAGCAGTACTTC. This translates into CASSLVGGGVYEQYF.

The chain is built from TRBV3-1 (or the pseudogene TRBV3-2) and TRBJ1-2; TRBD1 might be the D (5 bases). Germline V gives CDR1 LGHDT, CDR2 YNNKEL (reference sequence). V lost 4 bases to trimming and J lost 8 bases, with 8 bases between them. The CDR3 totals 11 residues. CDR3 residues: CASSRGQGYTF. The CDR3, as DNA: TGTGCCAGCAGCCGGGGCCAGGGCTACACCTTC.

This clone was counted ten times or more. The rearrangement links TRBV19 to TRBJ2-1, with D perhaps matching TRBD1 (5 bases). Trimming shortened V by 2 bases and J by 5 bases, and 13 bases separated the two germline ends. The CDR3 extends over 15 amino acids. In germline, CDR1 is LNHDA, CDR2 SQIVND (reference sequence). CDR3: CASSIQGLRDNEQFF. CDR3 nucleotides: TGTGCCAGTAGTATACAGGGCCTCCGGGACAATGAGCAGTTCTTC. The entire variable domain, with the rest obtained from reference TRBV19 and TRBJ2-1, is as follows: DGGITQSPKYLFRKEGQNVTLSCEQNLNHDAMYWYRQDPGQGLRLIYYSQIVNDFQKGDIAEGYSVSREKKESFPLTVTSAQKNPTAFYLCASSIQGLRDNEQFFGPGTRLTVL.

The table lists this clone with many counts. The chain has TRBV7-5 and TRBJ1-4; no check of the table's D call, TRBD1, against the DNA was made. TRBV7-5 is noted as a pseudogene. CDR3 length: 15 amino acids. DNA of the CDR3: TGTGTCAGAAGCTCTCCGGGACAGGGAGTGGAAAAACTGTTTTTT. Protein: CVRSSPGQGVEKLFF.

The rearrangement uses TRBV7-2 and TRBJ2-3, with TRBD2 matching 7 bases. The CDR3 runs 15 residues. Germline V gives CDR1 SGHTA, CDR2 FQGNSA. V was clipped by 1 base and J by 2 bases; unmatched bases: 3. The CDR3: CASSLGGRATDTQYF. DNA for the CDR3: TGTGCCAGCAGCTTAGGTGGGAGGGCCACAGATACGCAGTATTTT.

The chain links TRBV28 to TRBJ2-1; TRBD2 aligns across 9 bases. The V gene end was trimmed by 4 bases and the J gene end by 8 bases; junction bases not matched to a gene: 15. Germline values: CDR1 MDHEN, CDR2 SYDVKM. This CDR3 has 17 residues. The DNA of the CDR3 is TGTGCCAGCAGTTCCCTCCTGGGAGCGGGAGGCTTGGATGAGCAGTTCTTC. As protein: CASSSLLGAGGLDEQFF.

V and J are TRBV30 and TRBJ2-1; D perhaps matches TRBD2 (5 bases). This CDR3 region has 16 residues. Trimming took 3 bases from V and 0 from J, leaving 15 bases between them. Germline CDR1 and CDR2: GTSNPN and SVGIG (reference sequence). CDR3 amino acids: CAWSSVGSYSYNEQFF. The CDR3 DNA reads TGTGCCTGGAGCTCAGTAGGGAGTTACTCCTACAATGAGCAGTTCTTC.

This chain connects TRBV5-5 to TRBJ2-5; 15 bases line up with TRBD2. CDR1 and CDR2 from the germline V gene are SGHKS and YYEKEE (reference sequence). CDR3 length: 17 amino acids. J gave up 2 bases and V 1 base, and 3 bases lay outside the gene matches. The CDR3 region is CASSLTGTSGGQETQYF. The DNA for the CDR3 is TGTGCCAGCAGCTTGACCGGGACTAGCGGGGGGCAAGAGACCCAGTACTTC.

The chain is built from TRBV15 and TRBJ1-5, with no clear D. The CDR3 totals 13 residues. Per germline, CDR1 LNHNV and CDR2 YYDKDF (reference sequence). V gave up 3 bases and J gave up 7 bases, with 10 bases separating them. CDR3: CATSSGREQPQHF. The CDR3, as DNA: TGTGCCACCAGCAGTGGACGGGAACAGCCCCAGCATTTT.